This entry describes one T cell receptor (beta chain). This sample is drawn from a study of blood T cell repertoires in COVID-19. Overall study context: Some COVID-19 samples were acute and others convalescent; all came from the United States, Italy and Spain.

Libraries were prepared by immunoSEQ multiplex PCR; TCRdb keeps only in-frame clonotypes and omits some of them. Among about 270,000 clones listed, nearly 90% were seen once. Participants reported their clinical history, and cohort assignment relied on those reports. Sample: PBMCs or T cells enriched from blood (not recorded which). The source is a woman in her sixties or seventies who had recovered from COVID-19.

DNA of the CDR3: TGTGCCAGCAGCTTGGGTAGCGGGGAAACCCCCTCCTACAATGAGCAGTTCTTC. Amino acid sequence: CASSLGSGETPSYNEQFF. The V and J genes are TRBV5-4 and TRBJ2-1; 8 bases fit TRBD2. CDR3 length: 18 residues. V lost 0 bases and J lost 0; bases outside the gene matches: 8. Germline V CDR1 and CDR2: SGHNT, YYREEE (reference sequence).